This TCR beta chain is from a study of long-term antiretroviral therapy in people with HIV (dated 2022 in TCRdb). About the investigation overall: The earliest samples were collected approximately a decade before the 2015 WHO recommendation for immediate ART, a period when ART was typically delayed until CD4 counts fell. This retrospective serial study examined whether starting ART and sustained HIV suppression were associated with changes in the composition and diversity of the TRB repertoire in peripheral blood. About 35% of the 30 participants with HIV were female. No cross-contamination during QIAcube processing turned up in test extractions that ran a monoclonal T-cell line alongside more than 30 polyclonal samples. The cohort contributed fewer than 200 cryopreserved PBMC samples from a few dozen adults with confirmed HIV infection, collected serially over a mean of about six years (range 1-12).

Inclusion was restricted to participants for whom at least one PBMC sample before ART initiation and at least two post-ART samples were available. Treatment was received in the United States of America by all participants with HIV. Before DNA extraction, cryopreserved samples of roughly 0.95-10 million PBMC were thawed and washed. At the time of the earliest PBMC sample for each participant with HIV, ages ranged from roughly 23 to 55 years. PBMC samples from each participant spanned 1-4 timepoints before ART initiation and 2-8 timepoints after ART initiation, with a median of 7 samples. For every participant, serial HIV viral load, CD4+ T-cell count, ART history and demographic data were obtained. Genomic DNA was extracted from unsorted PBMC with a Qiagen kit on a QIAcube, processed in batches of 12 samples. The CDR3 holds 17 amino acids from the cysteine to the phenylalanine. CDR3 DNA is the only sequence kept; it has 51 bases, read in frame from the first base. V has 4 bases trimmed and J has 0 bases trimmed; junction bases matching no gene number 5. The germline V gene (reference sequence) gives CDR1 as GTSNPN and CDR2 as SVGIG.

Sequencing of the TRB variable region was done with the immunoSEQ hsTCRB v3.0 assay at survey level resolution. A depth of roughly 35,000-55,000 T-cell genomes per sample was targeted for TRB sequencing. TRB libraries were pooled and sequenced on an Illumina MiSeq using a v3 150-cycle kit. Concerning the study's data processing: Repertoire analysis was performed in R inside a reproducible Nextflow workflow that covered QC, data transformation and analysis. Custom analyses were implemented in LymphoSeq2, an R package for AIRR-Seq data exploration. After excluding a handful of samples that yielded fewer than 5000 total TRB sequences, 190 or so HIV repertoires remained for analysis. Among the 180 to 200 HIV repertoires that were kept, 59 were collected before ART initiation and roughly 130 were collected after ART initiation. Each repertoire was downsampled to 5000 TRB nucleotide sequences, and summary statistics were averaged across 100 downsampling iterations. The analysis kept only TRB sequences whose CDR3 regions were at least seven amino acids long. Diversity was assessed using a clonality score derived from Shannon entropy and using the Gini coefficient. In the repertoire networks, any two of the top 5000 CDR3 amino acid sequences were connected whenever the two sequences differed by an edit distance of one. For TRB CDR3 amino acid sequences, antigen specificity groups and MHC restriction were predicted with GLIPH2. CDR3 amino acid sequences were matched against VDJdb and McPAS-TCR to flag known CMV, EBV, HIV or tissue antigen associations. Pre-ART, post-ART and control groups were compared with Wilcoxon signed-rank tests and Holm-Bonferroni correction. The immuneACCESS repertoire file appears here via TCRdb, limited to in-frame rearrangements. These files lack a portion of the clones; in checked studies, under half of the deficit traces to unresolved V genes, and the cause of the others is not known. That table is the source of V, J and clone size, and D and trimming were worked out from the DNA. The sample table records 35,000 to 40,000 clones; roughly 93% of these occur just once. The ten largest make up about 3.6% of the sample.

A note on this clone: The clone's antigen remains unknown. The input lacks base qualities; no much larger clone sits a single base away.

Overall study outcomes, separate from this receptor: Owing to limited PBMC availability, only the TCR beta chain was sequenced, without alpha chain pairing. The samples span the years 2004 to 2017, and the ART regimens used may be less effective than current regimens. Inferences about post-ART repertoire changes were limited because no data were available on ART adherence, viral resistance or therapy changes. Expanded TRB clones identified before ART initiation dominated the repertoire at all time points, although this dominance fluctuated and declined in many PLHIV after ART. HIV repertoires had narrower CDR3 length ranges than controls, and the network structure suggested an antigen-experienced repertoire that shifted only slightly toward naive after ART. Starting ART was linked to a significant rise in TRB diversity, yet even after long-term ART the diversity remained significantly lower than in transplant donor controls. Because pre-ART samples had limited cell numbers, profiling was done on unsorted PBMC rather than on sorted CD4+ and CD8+ T cells.

This sequence originates from a woman in her 50s with HIV. The material sequenced was unsorted PBMCs, taken 4.1 years after starting antiretroviral therapy. The chain employs TRBV30 and TRBJ2-6; 11 bases in the middle match TRBD2. CDR3 loop: CAWTLAGGLSGANVLTF. The nucleotides are TGTGCCTGGACCCTAGCGGGGGGTCTCTCTGGGGCCAACGTCCTGACTTTC.